Sequencing of this T cell receptor beta chain was carried out in a study of T-cell memory formation after mild COVID-19. About the research overall: Largely donor-specific TCR clusters were found.

Trimming cost V 2 bases and J 1 base, with 8 bases left between them. CDR1 is MNHEY, CDR2 SVGAGI, per germline. The CDR3 length is 14 residues. TCRalpha and TCRbeta libraries used 5'RACE with constant-segment primers and UMIs. TCRdb re-analysed the 5' RACE reads in MiXCR, keeping a single row per CDR3 protein. The repertoire holds around 220,000 distinct CDR3 sequences, with 15% to 20% as singletons. The sample consisted of PBMCs or a T cell subset sorted from them (not recorded which). This TCR came from a man in his late teens or twenties who had mild COVID-19 (a few samples of this study predate the infection). Cell type and time point are not known. The V and J genes are TRBV6-5 and TRBJ1-1; D is possibly TRBD1 (5 bases). The DNA for the CDR3 is TGTGCCAGCAGTTACCGACAGCAGAACACTGAAGCTTTCTTT. Translated, it gives CASSYRQQNTEAFF.